The source of this T cell receptor (beta chain) is a study of cytomegalovirus exposure and HLA in healthy donors. This CDR3 region has 17 residues. Trimming shortened V by 1 base and J by 7 bases, and 19 bases separated the two germline ends. Germline-derived CDR1 and CDR2 are SEHNR and FQNEAQ (reference sequence). PCR primers comprised 60 Vbeta and 13 Jbeta primers. Clones were sequenced by immunoSEQ multiplex PCR, and TCRdb holds only the in-frame ones, with some missing. The data contain 200,000 to 250,000 clones, 70% to 85% of them singletons. Among the donors, all were healthy bone marrow donors. At collection, donors were nominally healthy, but unrecorded immune exposures were probable.

The material sequenced was PBMCs. The chain has TRBV7-9 and TRBJ1-4; D not certain. The receptor was isolated from a male donor in good health and CMV-seronegative. The CDR3 region is CASSLEVGVTGGEKLFF. CDR3 coding DNA: TGTGCCAGCAGCTTAGAAGTTGGCGTAACGGGTGGTGAAAAACTGTTTTTT.